The rows below give T cell receptor beta chains drawn from one sample of a study of OX40 agonist ivuxolimab in advanced cancers. Assay used: immunoSEQ multiplex PCR; TCRdb lists only in-frame clones, some missing. The table records around 84,000 clones, roughly 80% of them present only once. Sequencing used CD4+ or CD8+ T cells sorted from blood, obtained in a trial of the OX40 agonist ivuxolimab. These receptors originate from an adult with an advanced solid tumor such as melanoma, head and neck, liver or kidney cancer. Each CDR3 is given with its conserved first and last residue. D genes are given only for firm matches. The size field is filled for only some rows; it gives once, few, many or a size class.

clone size	V gene	J gene	D gene	CDR3 protein	CDR3 DNA
.	TRBV6-4	TRBJ2-1	TRBD2	CASSDRSGGHNEQFF	TGTGCCAGCAGTGACCGAAGCGGGGGGCACAATGAGCAGTTCTTC
.	TRBV5-4	TRBJ1-1	TRBD1	CASSMDRGQTEAFF	TGTGCCAGCAGTATGGACAGGGGGCAGACTGAAGCTTTCTTT
.	TRBV7-9	TRBJ1-2	.	CASSGEGYTF	TGTGCCAGCAGCGGTGAAGGCTACACCTTC
.	TRBV10-2	TRBJ1-5	.	CASSDYGWDITKPAQHF	TGCGCCAGCAGTGATTACGGTTGGGACATCACAAAGCCGGCCCAGCATTTT
.	TRBV30	TRBJ2-3	.	CAWSVRATDTQYF	TGTGCCTGGAGTGTCCGGGCCACAGATACGCAGTATTTT
.	TRBV6-6	TRBJ2-2	.	CASSYPMGGGPGELFF	TGTGCCAGCAGTTACCCTATGGGGGGCGGTCCCGGGGAGCTGTTTTTT
.	TRBV6-1	TRBJ1-5	.	CASSGIDGTFYSNQPQHF	TGTGCCAGCAGTGGAATCGACGGGACGTTCTATAGCAATCAGCCCCAGCATTTT
.	TRBV29-1	TRBJ1-2	.	CSVGKERGAGYTF	TGCAGCGTCGGAAAGGAGAGAGGCGCTGGCTACACCTTC
.	TRBV19	TRBJ1-2	TRBD1	CASGDRVAGYTF	TGTGCCAGTGGTGACAGGGTTGCAGGCTACACCTTC
.	TRBV7-2	TRBJ2-3	TRBD2	CASSFRLAGDTQYF	TGTGCCAGCAGCTTCAGACTAGCAGGTGATACGCAGTATTTT
.	TRBV30	TRBJ1-5	.	CAWSVRVNQPQHF	TGTGCCTGGAGTGTGAGGGTCAATCAGCCCCAGCATTTT
.	TRBV29-1	TRBJ1-5	TRBD1	CSVGQGSTQPQHF	TGCAGCGTTGGACAGGGTTCCACTCAGCCCCAGCATTTT
.	TRBV6-1	TRBJ2-7	TRBD1	CASSPTGTGENEQYF	TGTGCCAGCAGTCCTACAGGGACAGGGGAGAACGAGCAGTACTTC
.	TRBV30	TRBJ2-1	TRBD2	CAWSDASGLEQFF	TGTGCCTGGAGTGATGCTAGCGGGCTTGAGCAGTTCTTC
.	TRBV7-2	TRBJ1-4	.	CASSSPDNYFGTVEKLFF	TGTGCCAGCAGCTCCCCCGATAACTACTTTGGGACGGTAGAAAAACTGTTTTTT
.	TRBV18	TRBJ2-5	TRBD1	CASSNRQGDLEETQYF	TGTGCCAGCTCAAACCGACAGGGAGACCTAGAAGAGACCCAGTACTTC
.	TRBV28	TRBJ2-5	.	CASSFQGGSETQYF	TGTGCCAGCAGTTTCCAGGGGGGTTCGGAGACCCAGTACTTC
.	TRBV27	TRBJ2-7	TRBD2	CASSFHTSGGLYEQYF	TGTGCCAGCAGTTTTCACACTAGCGGGGGTCTCTACGAGCAGTACTTC
.	TRBV6-1	TRBJ2-1	.	CASDTFSYNEQFF	TGTGCCAGCGACACGTTCTCCTACAATGAGCAGTTCTTC
.	TRBV6-6	TRBJ2-3	.	CASSYGGSSDTQYF	TGTGCCAGCAGTTACGGGGGGAGTTCAGATACGCAGTATTTT
.	TRBV25-1	TRBJ1-2	.	CASSDRLDGYTF	TGTGCCAGCAGTGACAGACTGGACGGCTACACCTTC
.	TRBV5-8	TRBJ1-2	.	CASSRDTKYGYTF	TGTGCCAGCAGCAGGGACACTAAATATGGCTACACCTTC
.	TRBV30	TRBJ1-2	TRBD1	CAWSADRGQGYTF	TGTGCCTGGAGTGCCGACAGGGGGCAAGGCTACACCTTC
.	TRBV4-1	TRBJ1-2	.	CASGGGIMGYGYTF	TGCGCCAGCGGTGGGGGGATAATGGGCTATGGCTACACCTTC
.	TRBV4-1	TRBJ1-2	.	CASSQGRGTGSPSGYTF	TGCGCCAGCAGCCAAGGCAGGGGAACAGGGAGTCCCTCTGGCTACACCTTC
.	TRBV5-4	TRBJ1-1	.	CASSLRGGPGSWTEAFF	TGTGCCAGCAGCTTGAGGGGGGGCCCTGGTAGCTGGACTGAAGCTTTCTTT
few	TRBV6-5	TRBJ1-3	.	CASSRKGGSGNTIYF	TGTGCCAGCAGCCGCAAGGGGGGGTCTGGAAACACCATATATTTT